This record covers a single TCR beta chain. Its matching antigen is unknown. The germline CDR1 and CDR2 sequences are MGHDK and SYGVNS. With 0 bases removed from V and 5 bases from J, the gap between germline ends came to 5 bases. CDR3 length equals 12 residues. This record belongs to a study of T cell responses to AZD1222 COVID-19 vaccine. Study-wide results and limits: A mostly white British donor set with more females was recruited, and clonal diversity was possibly underestimated. Reportedly, close to half of spike-specific TCRs are directed against unmutated variant regions. Repertoires in all cases were sampled only once the peak T cell response had passed.

Some clones are missing from TCRdb's copy, which holds only in-frame ones; the method was immunoSEQ multiplex PCR. Among 100,000 to 150,000 clones, around 84% were seen once, and the ten largest hold about 26%. The genes are TRBV25-1 and TRBJ2-7, with D hard to call. The sequenced sample was peripheral blood, obtained 28 days after the second AZD1222 dose. This TCR derives from an adult who received the AZD1222 COVID-19 vaccine. CDR3 nucleotide sequence: TGTGCCAGCAGTGAATATCTCGACGAGCAGTACTTC. Its protein is CASSEYLDEQYF.